The sequence of this T cell receptor (beta chain) was determined in a study of cytomegalovirus exposure and HLA in healthy donors. V lost 11 bases and J lost 4, with 18 bases in between. This CDR3 is 13 amino acids long. Germline V gene sequence: CDR1 ENHRY, CDR2 SYGVKD. Regarding the study as a whole: The investigators catalogued 150 to 200 TCR beta chains as cytomegalovirus-associated. Researchers left out some V segments, among them TRBV6-2 and TRBV6-3, as indistinguishable.

This PCR relied on a set of 60 Vbeta primers and 13 Jbeta primers. Repertoires were generated with immunoSEQ multiplex PCR, while TCRdb's copy carries only in-frame clones and drops some. This table holds 55,000 to 65,000 clones, approximately 80% found once. This clone was recorded a few times. Its specificity is unknown. The gene calls are TRBV10-3 and TRBJ2-7, with D tentatively TRBD1 (6 bases). This TCR was sampled from a woman in her forties in good health and CMV-seronegative. Sample: PBMCs. The CDR3 loop reads CAHRGLGAYEQYF. The CDR3 nucleotides read TGTGCCCACCGGGGCCTGGGGGCTTACGAGCAGTACTTC.